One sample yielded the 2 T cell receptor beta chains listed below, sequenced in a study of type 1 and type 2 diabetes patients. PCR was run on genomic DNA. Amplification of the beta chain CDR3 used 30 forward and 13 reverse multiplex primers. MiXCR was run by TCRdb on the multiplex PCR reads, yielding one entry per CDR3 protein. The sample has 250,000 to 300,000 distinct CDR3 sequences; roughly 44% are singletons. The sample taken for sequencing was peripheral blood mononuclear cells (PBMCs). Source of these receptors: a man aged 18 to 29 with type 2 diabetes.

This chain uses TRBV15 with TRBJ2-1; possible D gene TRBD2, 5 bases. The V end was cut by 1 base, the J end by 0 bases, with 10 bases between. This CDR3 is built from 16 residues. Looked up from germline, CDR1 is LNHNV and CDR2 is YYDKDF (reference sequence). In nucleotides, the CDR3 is TGTGCCACCAGCAGAGCTCGTGGGAGCTCCTACAATGAGCAGTTCTTC. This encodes CATSRARGSSYNEQFF.

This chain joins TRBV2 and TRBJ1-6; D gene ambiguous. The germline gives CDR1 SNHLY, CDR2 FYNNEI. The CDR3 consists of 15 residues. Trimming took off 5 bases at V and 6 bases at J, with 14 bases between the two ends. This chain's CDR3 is CASSFNSLANSPLHF. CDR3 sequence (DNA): TGTGCCAGCAGTTTCAACAGCCTCGCTAATTCACCCCTCCACTTT.